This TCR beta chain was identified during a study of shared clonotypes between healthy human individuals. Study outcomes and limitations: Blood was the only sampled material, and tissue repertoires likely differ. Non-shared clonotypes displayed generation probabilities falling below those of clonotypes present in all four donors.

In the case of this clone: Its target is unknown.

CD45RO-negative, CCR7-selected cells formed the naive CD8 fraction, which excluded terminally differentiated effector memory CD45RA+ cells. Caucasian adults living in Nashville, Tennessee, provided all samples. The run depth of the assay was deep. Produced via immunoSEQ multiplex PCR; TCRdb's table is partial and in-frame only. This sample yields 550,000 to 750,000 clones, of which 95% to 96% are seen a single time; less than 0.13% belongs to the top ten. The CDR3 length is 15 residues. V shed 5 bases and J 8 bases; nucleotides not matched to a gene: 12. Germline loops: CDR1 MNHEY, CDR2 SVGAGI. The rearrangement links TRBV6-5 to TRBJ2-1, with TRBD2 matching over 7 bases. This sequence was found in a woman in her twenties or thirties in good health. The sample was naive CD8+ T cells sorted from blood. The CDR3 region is CASSPRDYAGHEQFF. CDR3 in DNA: TGTGCCAGCAGTCCTAGGGACTACGCCGGGCATGAGCAGTTCTTC.